These T cell receptor beta chains were read from a single sample in a study of T cells in tuberculosis. Clones were sequenced by immunoSEQ multiplex PCR, and TCRdb holds only the in-frame ones, with some missing. This table has approximately 100,000 clones, roughly 93% appearing once. Material: CD1b-GMM tetramer-negative cells sorted from PBMCs. The receptors shown here come from an adult woman with latent tuberculosis. Both conserved end residues are part of each CDR3. A D gene is named only where the DNA matches it firmly. Size is omitted from some rows. Given values are once, few, many or a class for expanded clones.

>TRBJ2-6|TRBV7-3|TRBD1|-
TGTGCCAGCAGCCCAACAGGGGTAACCAACGTCCTGACTTTC
CASSPTGVTNVLTF
>TRBJ1-2|TRBV2|-|-
TGTGCCAGCAACCGAGACTATGGCTACACCTTC
CASNRDYGYTF
>TRBJ1-5|TRBV7-8|-|-
TGTGCCAGCAGCCAAGGCGTCCTCGGGGGGAATCAGCCCCAGCATTTT
CASSQGVLGGNQPQHF
>TRBJ2-3|TRBV7-2|TRBD2|-
TGTGCCAGCAGCTTAGTCCCTAGCGGGGGGTTGGCAGATACGCAGTATTTT
CASSLVPSGGLADTQYF
>TRBJ2-5|TRBV7-8|TRBD1|once
TGTGCCAGCAGCGTCGGGACAGGTCCCATGTCAGAGACCCAGTACTTC
CASSVGTGPMSETQYF
>TRBJ2-2|TRBV4-3|-|-
TGCGCCAGCAGCCAGTCGGGGGACCCCGGGGAGCTGTTTTTT
CASSQSGDPGELFF
>TRBJ2-7|TRBV19|-|-
TGTGCCAGTAGTTCCTGGACAGCGTCCTACGAGCAGTACTTC
CASSSWTASYEQYF
>TRBJ2-4|TRBV5-4|TRBD2|-
TGTGCCAGCAGCTTGGATAGCGGGGGAAACATTCAGTACTTC
CASSLDSGGNIQYF
>TRBJ2-1|TRBV18|-|-
TGTGCCAGCTCACCTGGACAGATTCGTTCCTACAATGAGCAGTTCTTC
CASSPGQIRSYNEQFF
>TRBJ2-7|TRBV29-1|-|-
TGCAGCGTCCGGGGGGGAGGGGGCTCGTTATCCTACGAGCAGTACTTC
CSVRGGGGSLSYEQYF
>TRBJ1-6|TRBV5-5|TRBD1|-
TGTGCCAGCAGCTCGGACAGGGCAAATTCACCCCTCCACTTT
CASSSDRANSPLHF
>TRBJ2-3|TRBV9|-|-
TGTGCCAGCAGCGTAGGGGCTAACGGGGTAGATACGCAGTATTTT
CASSVGANGVDTQYF
>TRBJ2-7|TRBV10-1|-|-
TGCGCCAGCAGTGAGCGCGGAGACTACGAGCAGTACTTC
CASSERGDYEQYF
>TRBJ1-1|TRBV25-1|-|-
TGTGCCACCAGGCAGGAGAGGAGGACTGAAGCTTTCTTT
CATRQERRTEAFF
>TRBJ2-3|TRBV2|TRBD2|-
TGTGCCAGTCTAGCGGGGGGTAGCACAGATACGCAGTATTTT
CASLAGGSTDTQYF
>TRBJ1-2|TRBV7-8|-|-
TGTGCCAGCAGCTTAGATTGGGGGCAGGACTATGGCTACACCTTC
CASSLDWGQDYGYTF
>TRBJ1-2|TRBV30|-|-
TGTGCCTGGAGTCTACCCCCGGGGGGCTACACCTTC
CAWSLPPGGYTF
>TRBJ2-3|TRBV5-4|-|-
TGTGCCAGCAGCCAAGACAGACCCTATAGCACAGATACGCAGTATTTT
CASSQDRPYSTDTQYF
>TRBJ1-2|TRBV30|TRBD1|few
TGTGCCTGGAGTGTACCCGTGATAGGGGGCAGTGGCTACACCTTC
CAWSVPVIGGSGYTF
>TRBJ1-5|TRBV7-2|-|-
TGTGCCAGCAGCTTAGAACAGAAATATAATCAGCCCCAGCATTTT
CASSLEQKYNQPQHF
>TRBJ2-3|TRBV5-4|TRBD2|-
TGTGCCAGCAGCTTGGACGGTTTCGGGCGGGGGGGCAACACAGATACGCAGTATTTT
CASSLDGFGRGGNTDTQYF
>TRBJ1-1|TRBV4-2|-|-
TGTGCCAGCAGCCAAGAGGGAGGGGCGGCTGAAGCTTTCTTT
CASSQEGGAAEAFF
>TRBJ2-3|TRBV6-1|-|-
TGTGCCAGCAGCCGTACTTGGACAGATACGCAGTATTTT
CASSRTWTDTQYF
>TRBJ1-2|TRBV18|TRBD1|-
TGTGCCAGCTCACCGACCCCTTCGGACAGGGGGTTTGGCTACACCTTC
CASSPTPSDRGFGYTF
>TRBJ1-1|TRBV30|-|-
TGTGCCTGGAGCTCGTGGGGGGGTTCGTCCACTGAAGCTTTCTTT
CAWSSWGGSSTEAFF
>TRBJ2-1|TRBV29-1|TRBD1|once
TGCAGCGTCGAGCCGGGACAGGGTATCGATGAGCAGTTCTTC
CSVEPGQGIDEQFF
>TRBJ1-1|TRBV5-4|TRBD1|-
TGTGCCAGCAGCTTGGGTACAGGGGGGACTGAAGCTTTCTTT
CASSLGTGGTEAFF
>TRBJ1-1|TRBV19|TRBD1|-
TGTGTCAGTAAATCAGGGGGCTCTGAAGCTTTCTTT
CVSKSGGSEAFF
>TRBJ2-7|TRBV4-2|TRBD1|-
TGTGCCAGCAGCCAAACGACAGGGAACGAGCAGTACTTC
CASSQTTGNEQYF